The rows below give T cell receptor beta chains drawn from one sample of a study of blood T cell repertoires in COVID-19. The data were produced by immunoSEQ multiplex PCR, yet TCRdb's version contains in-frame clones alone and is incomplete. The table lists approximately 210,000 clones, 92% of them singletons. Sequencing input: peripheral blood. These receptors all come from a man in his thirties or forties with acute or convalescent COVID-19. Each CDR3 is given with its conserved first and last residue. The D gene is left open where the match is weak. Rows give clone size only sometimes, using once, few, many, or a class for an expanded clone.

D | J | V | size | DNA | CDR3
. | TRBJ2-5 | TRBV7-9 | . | TGTGCCAGCAGCTTAGCGAGAGGAAGAGGGACCCAGTACTTC | CASSLARGRGTQYF
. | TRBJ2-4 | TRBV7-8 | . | TGTGCCAGCAGCTTCGGGGGACGGGCGAACATTCAGTACTTC | CASSFGGRANIQYF
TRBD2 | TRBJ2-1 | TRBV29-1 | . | TGCAGCGTTTCATTAGCGGGAAACTCCTACAATGAGCAGTTCTTC | CSVSLAGNSYNEQFF
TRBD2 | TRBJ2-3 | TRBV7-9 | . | TGTGCCAGCAGCTCAGGGTCGGGAGGCTACACAGATACGCAGTATTTT | CASSSGSGGYTDTQYF
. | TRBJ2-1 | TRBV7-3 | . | TGTGCCAGCAGCTTAGCTAGGGAGAATGAGCAGTTCTTC | CASSLARENEQFF
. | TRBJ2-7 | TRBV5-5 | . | TGTGCCAGCAGCTTGCAGGGAACCCCCTACGAGCAGTACTTC | CASSLQGTPYEQYF
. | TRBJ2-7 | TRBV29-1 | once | TGCAGCGTGGGACAATCGAGCGAGCAGTACTTC | CSVGQSSEQYF
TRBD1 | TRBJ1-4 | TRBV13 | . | TGTGCCAGCAGCTTTAGACAGGGAGATGAAAAACTGTTTTTT | CASSFRQGDEKLFF
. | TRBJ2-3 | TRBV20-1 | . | TGCAGTGCCTTCCTACCAGATACGCAGTATTTT | CSAFLPDTQYF
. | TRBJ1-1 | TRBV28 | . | TGTGCCAGCAGCCCGAGGCAGTTGAACACTGAAGCTTTCTTT | CASSPRQLNTEAFF
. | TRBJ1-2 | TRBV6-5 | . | TGTGCCAGCAGAACCGGACAGAATTATGGCTACACCTTC | CASRTGQNYGYTF
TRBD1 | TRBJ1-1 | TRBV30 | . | TGTGCCTGGAGTGGTTCTGACAGGGGATGGACTGAAGCTTTCTTT | CAWSGSDRGWTEAFF
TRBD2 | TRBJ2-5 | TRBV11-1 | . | TGTGCCACCCACGGGAGGGGACCGAAAGAGACCCAGTACTTC | CATHGRGPKETQYF
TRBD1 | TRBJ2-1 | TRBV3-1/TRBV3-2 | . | TGTGCCAGCAGCTCGCGTGGACAGGGTGGGAATGAGCAGTTCTTC | CASSSRGQGGNEQFF
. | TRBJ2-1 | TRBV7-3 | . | TGTGCCAGCAGCACACCGGGGGTCGGCAATGAGCAGTTCTTC | CASSTPGVGNEQFF
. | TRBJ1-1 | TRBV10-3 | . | TGTGCCATCAGTGCAGACACTGAAGCTTTCTTT | CAISADTEAFF
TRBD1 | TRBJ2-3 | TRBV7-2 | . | TGTGCCAGCAGCTGGGGACAGGGACTCACAGATACGCAGTATTTT | CASSWGQGLTDTQYF
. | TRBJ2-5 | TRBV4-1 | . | TGCGCCAGCAGCCAGAGGGTTTTGGAGACCCAGTACTTC | CASSQRVLETQYF
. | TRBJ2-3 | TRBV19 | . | TGTGCCAGTAGTATCCAGGGGTCTACGCAGTATTTT | CASSIQGSTQYF
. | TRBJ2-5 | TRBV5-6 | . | TGTGCCAGCAGCGGCAGGGGTAGCGAGACCCAGTACTTC | CASSGRGSETQYF
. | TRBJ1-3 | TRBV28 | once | TGTGCCAGCAGTTTAAGTCTACTTGCCTCTGGAAACACCATATATTTT | CASSLSLLASGNTIYF
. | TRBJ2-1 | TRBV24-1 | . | TGTGCCACCAGTGACCGCTCCTACAATGAGCAGTTCTTC | CATSDRSYNEQFF
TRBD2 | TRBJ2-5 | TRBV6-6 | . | TGTGCCAGCAGTACCCAACCGGGACTGGGAGGGGAGACCCAGTACTTC | CASSTQPGLGGETQYF
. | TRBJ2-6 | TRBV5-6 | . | TGTGCCAGCAGCTTTCAGGGCTCTGGGGCCAACGTCCTGACTTTC | CASSFQGSGANVLTF
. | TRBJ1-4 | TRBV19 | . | TGTGCCAGCCAGTCGGGAGCAACTAATGAAAAACTGTTTTTT | CASQSGATNEKLFF
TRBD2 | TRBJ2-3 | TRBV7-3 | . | TGTGCCAGCAGTTCCGAGCGGGGGGCCCGAAGTACGCAGTATTTT | CASSSERGARSTQYF
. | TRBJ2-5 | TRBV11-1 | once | TGTGCCAGCAGCTCGGGGGAGACCCAGTACTTC | CASSSGETQYF
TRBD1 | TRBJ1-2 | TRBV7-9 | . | TGTGCCAGCAGCTTAGACCAGGGGGCGAGGGCGTCGCGCTACACCTTC | CASSLDQGARASRYTF
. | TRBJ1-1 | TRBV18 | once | TGTGCCAGCTCCCCCCGGGACACTGAAGCTTTCTTT | CASSPRDTEAFF
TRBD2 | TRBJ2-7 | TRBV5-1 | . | TGCGCCAGCAGCTTCAGCGGGGGGGCCTACGAGCAGTACTTC | CASSFSGGAYEQYF
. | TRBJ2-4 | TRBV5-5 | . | TGTGCCAGCAGCCAGGGTCTGAACATTCAGTACTTC | CASSQGLNIQYF
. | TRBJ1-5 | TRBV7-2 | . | TGTGCCAGCAGCATAAACAGGGTTCAGCCCCAGCATTTT | CASSINRVQPQHF
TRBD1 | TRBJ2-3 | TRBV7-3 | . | TGTGCCAGCAGCTCCGGGACAGGGCGAACAGATACGCAGTATTTT | CASSSGTGRTDTQYF
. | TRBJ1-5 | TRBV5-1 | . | TGCGCCAGCAGCTTGGGGACACTGACAGGTTCGGAGCCCCAGCATTTT | CASSLGTLTGSEPQHF
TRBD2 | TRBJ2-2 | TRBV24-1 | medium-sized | TGTGCCACCAGGGCGGCGGGAGAATCCGGCACCGGGGAGCTGTTTTTT | CATRAAGESGTGELFF
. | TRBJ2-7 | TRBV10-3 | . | TGTGCCATCATAGCGGGACAGGGATCCTACGAGCAGTACTTC | CAIIAGQGSYEQYF
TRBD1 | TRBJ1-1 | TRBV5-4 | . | TGTGCCAGCAGCTCTGGGACAGGGGGCACTGAAGCTTTCTTT | CASSSGTGGTEAFF
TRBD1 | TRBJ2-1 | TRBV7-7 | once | TGTGCTAGCAGCTTAGCAGGGACAGGCAGGAATGAGCAGTTCTTC | CASSLAGTGRNEQFF
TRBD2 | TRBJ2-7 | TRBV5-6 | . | TGTGCCAGCAGCTTGGGTACTAGCGGTTCCTACGAGCAGTACTTC | CASSLGTSGSYEQYF
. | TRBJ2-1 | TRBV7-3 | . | TGTGCCAGCAGCCAAGCGGGTCCCGGGGAGCAGTTCTTC | CASSQAGPGEQFF